A single sample gave rise to the 17 T cell receptor beta chains below, sequenced in a study of regulatory and conventional T cells in RAG deficiency. Only in-frame clones appear in the TCRdb table, and some are missing; sequencing was by immunoSEQ multiplex PCR. The sample has 5,000 to 6,500 clones, approximately 90% seen once; the top ten hold roughly 50%. What was sequenced was CD8+ T cells sorted from blood. Receptor source: a human donor with RAG deficiency presenting as severe combined immunodeficiency.

V is TRBV28 and J is TRBJ2-7, with TRBD1 as a possible D gene (6 bases). This CDR3 contains 12 residues. Germline loops: CDR1 MDHEN, CDR2 SYDVKM. With 0 bases removed from V and 6 bases from J, the gap between germline ends came to 6 bases. CDR3 residues: CASSLWTGEQYF. In DNA form, the CDR3 reads TGTGCCAGCAGTTTATGGACAGGCGAGCAGTACTTC.

V usage is TRBV4-3 and J usage is TRBJ2-1, with 7 bases lining up with TRBD1. Germline assignment: CDR1 LGHNA and CDR2 YSLEER. V shed 0 bases, J shed 6 bases, and the junction held 5 bases outside the gene matches. The CDR3 consists of 15 residues. CDR3 sequence: CASSQDGQVFNEQFF. CDR3 coding DNA: TGCGCCAGCAGCCAAGATGGACAGGTTTTCAATGAGCAGTTCTTC.

V usage is TRBV2 and J usage is TRBJ1-1; D perhaps matches TRBD1 (6 bases). The CDR3 sequence is 15 residues long. CDR1 is SNHLY, CDR2 FYNNEI, per germline. V shed 8 bases and J shed 3 bases, with 19 bases lying between them. The CDR3 protein is CASGVNRAGDTEAFF. The CDR3 coding sequence is TGTGCCAGCGGCGTTAACAGGGCGGGGGACACTGAAGCTTTCTTT.

V usage is TRBV9 and J usage is TRBJ2-7; the D gene could be TRBD1 or TRBD2 (5 bases each). The ends were cut back, 0 bases at V and 5 bases at J, with 18 bases in the middle. Germline lookup yields CDR1 SGDLS and CDR2 YYNGEE. The CDR3 consists of 16 residues. In DNA form, the CDR3 reads TGTGCCAGCAGCGTAGGAGGGGACCCTCCGGGCCACGAGCAGTACTTC. As protein: CASSVGGDPPGHEQYF.

This clone was found a few times. This chain links TRBV27 with TRBJ2-7, with TRBD2 matching over 10 bases. The germline V gene has CDR1 MNHEY and CDR2 SMNVEV (reference sequence). The CDR3 covers 14 residues. V lost 4 bases to trimming and J lost 3 bases; unmatched junction nucleotides: 3. In DNA, the CDR3 is TGTGCCAGCAGTTCCGGACTAGCGGTCTACGAGCAGTACTTC. Protein product: CASSSGLAVYEQYF.

The chain combines TRBV9 with TRBJ2-2; D perhaps matches TRBD2 (6 bases). Germline V CDR1 and CDR2: SGDLS, YYNGEE. This CDR3 is 15 amino acids long. V was trimmed by 4 bases and J by 5 bases, leaving 15 bases between them. The CDR3 loop reads CASSRVRGWTGELFF. The CDR3 DNA sequence: TGTGCCAGCAGCCGAGTGCGGGGATGGACCGGGGAGCTGTTTTTT.

V is TRBV13 and J is TRBJ2-1; TRBD1 matches 7 bases. The CDR3 is 14 residues long. Trimming at V came to 5 bases and at J to 13 bases, leaving 14 bases not matched to a gene. Per germline, CDR1 PRHDT and CDR2 FYEKMQ (reference sequence). The CDR3 reads CASSPLGQLVIQFF. In DNA, the CDR3 is TGTGCCAGCAGCCCCCTGGGACAGCTCGTGATACAGTTCTTC.

CDR3 protein: CASSRTGKDTQYF. Here the CDR3 DNA reads TGTGCCAGCAGCCGGACAGGGAAGGATACGCAGTATTTT. The J gene is TRBJ2-3, the V gene TRBV27, with TRBD1 matching 8 bases. The ends lost 6 bases at V and 6 bases at J; junction bases unmatched: 5. The CDR3 length is 13 residues. CDR1 and CDR2 (germline): MNHEY, SMNVEV (reference sequence).

V and J are TRBV27 and TRBJ2-1; unclear D gene. Deletions cut 5 bases from V and 8 bases from J, with 19 bases between. Germline values: CDR1 MNHEY, CDR2 SMNVEV (reference sequence). This CDR3 has 15 residues. This CDR3 is CASSRARAPNHEQFF. The DNA of the CDR3 is TGTGCCAGCAGTCGGGCTCGGGCCCCGAACCATGAGCAGTTCTTC.

V is TRBV6-5 and J is TRBJ1-1; D unclear. V gave up 5 bases and J gave up 0 bases, with 4 bases separating them. CDR1 MNHEY and CDR2 SVGAGI come from the germline V gene. The CDR3 runs 12 residues. This CDR3 is CASSAVNTEAFF. The CDR3 bases are TGTGCCAGCAGTGCCGTGAACACTGAAGCTTTCTTT.

This chain uses TRBV5-4 with TRBJ2-7, with TRBD1 matching over 9 bases. J was trimmed by 2 bases and V by 3 bases; bases with no gene match: 3. The CDR3 covers 14 residues. Germline lookup yields CDR1 SGHNT and CDR2 YYREEE (reference sequence). CDR3 DNA: TGTGCCAGCAGCTCCGGGACAGGGCCCTACGAGCAGTACTTC. This codes for CASSSGTGPYEQYF.

The chain combines TRBV15 with TRBJ2-6, with TRBD2 as a possible D gene (5 bases). The V end lost 3 bases, the J end lost 6 bases, and 9 bases lay between the germline ends. The V gene's germline CDR1 is LNHNV and CDR2 YYDKDF (reference sequence). The CDR3 has 14 amino acids. The chain's CDR3 is CATSSPREANVLTF. The CDR3 DNA reads TGTGCCACCAGCAGCCCCCGGGAGGCCAACGTCCTGACTTTC.

The chain uses TRBV15 and TRBJ1-1; unclear D gene. V was pared by 5 bases and J by 1 base, with 11 bases between. The CDR3 has 14 residues. CDR1 and CDR2 (germline): LNHNV, YYDKDF (reference sequence). CDR3 sequence reads: CATSGEGRNTEAFF. As DNA, the CDR3 is TGTGCCACCAGCGGGGAAGGGAGGAACACTGAAGCTTTCTTT.

V usage is TRBV9 and J usage is TRBJ2-5; 7 nucleotides agree with TRBD2. V shed 2 bases and J 4 bases; nucleotides not matched to a gene: 2. Germline V gene data show CDR1 as SGDLS and CDR2 as YYNGEE. This CDR3 contains 13 residues. CDR3 residues: CASSVWGGETQYF. CDR3 bases: TGTGCCAGCAGCGTGTGGGGGGGAGAGACCCAGTACTTC.

The chain uses TRBV7-9 and TRBJ2-7; D might be TRBD1 or TRBD2, each matching 5 bases. The CDR3 spans 13 residues. Trimming pared 6 bases from V and 2 bases from J, leaving 11 bases between. Germline V gives CDR1 SEHNR, CDR2 FQNEAQ (reference sequence). The CDR3 sequence is CASRDRLTYEQYF. The CDR3 bases are TGTGCCAGCAGAGACAGACTAACCTACGAGCAGTACTTC.

The CDR3 reads CASGSRGYSDTGELFF. The CDR3 DNA reads as TGTGCCAGCGGATCCCGCGGGTATTCGGACACCGGGGAGCTGTTTTTT. The chain employs TRBV27 and TRBJ2-2; weak D call: TRBD2 (5 bases). The CDR3 is made up of 16 amino acids. V lost 8 bases and J 3 bases, leaving 19 bases between the germline ends. CDR1 is MNHEY and CDR2 is SMNVEV in the germline V gene (reference sequence).

Here the CDR3 DNA reads TGCGCCAGCAGCCATCCGGGACAGGGCACAGATACGCAGTATTTT. As protein: CASSHPGQGTDTQYF. The J gene is TRBJ2-3, the V gene TRBV4-1; 8 bases agree with TRBD1. Germline CDR1 is MGHRA and CDR2 is YSYEKL. Trimming took 3 bases from V and 1 from J; bases not matched to a gene: 3. The CDR3 loop spans 15 amino acids.